This entry lists 17 T cell receptor beta chains sequenced from one sample in a study of OX40 agonist ivuxolimab in advanced cancers. Sequencing was performed with immunoSEQ multiplex PCR; in TCRdb, only in-frame clones are kept and a portion is missing. This sample has more than 45,000 clones, with roughly 80% found just once. The source was CD4+ or CD8+ T cells sorted from blood, collected in a trial of the OX40 agonist ivuxolimab. These receptors were taken from an adult with an advanced solid tumor such as melanoma, head and neck, liver or kidney cancer.

This clone has just one count. The chain uses TRBV10-1 and TRBJ2-5, with no clear D. This CDR3 is 14 amino acids long. Germline lookup yields CDR1 WNHNN and CDR2 SYGVQD (reference sequence). V was clipped by 5 bases and J by 0 bases, with 10 bases between them. CDR3 amino acids: CASSTGYDQETQYF. Written as DNA, the CDR3 is TGCGCCAGCAGTACCGGATATGACCAAGAGACCCAGTACTTC.

V is TRBV30 and J is TRBJ2-1, with 9 nucleotides matching TRBD1. The trim removed 1 base at V and 6 bases at J, leaving 7 bases unmatched. The length of the CDR3 is 15 residues. Germline V gene data show CDR1 as GTSNPN and CDR2 as SVGIG (reference sequence). The CDR3 DNA sequence: TGTGCCTGGAGTGCAGGACAGGGGCGTTTCAATGAGCAGTTCTTC. Its translation is CAWSAGQGRFNEQFF.

The table lists this clone with a count of one. The gene calls are TRBV4-1 and TRBJ2-1; D gene ambiguous. CDR3 length: 15 amino acids. V shed 1 base and J shed 7 bases, with 14 bases lying between them. Germline V gives CDR1 MGHRA, CDR2 YSYEKL. CDR3 in amino acids: CASSQGWAAPNEQFF. The CDR3 region has the DNA TGCGCCAGCAGCCAAGGGTGGGCAGCCCCTAATGAGCAGTTCTTC.

The V call is TRBV7-3, the J call TRBJ2-5, with 12 bases matching TRBD2. The CDR3 has 15 residues. Looked up from germline, CDR1 is SGHTA and CDR2 is FQGTGA. The ends lost 5 bases at V and 4 bases at J; junction bases unmatched: 5. Here the CDR3 reads CASSPGLAGTETQYF. CDR3 DNA: TGTGCCAGCAGCCCGGGACTAGCGGGCACAGAGACCCAGTACTTC.

This sequence joins TRBV11-2 and TRBJ2-7; a weak D match, TRBD2 (6 bases). The CDR3 covers 15 residues. Per germline, CDR1 SGHAT and CDR2 FQNNGV. The V and J ends lost 5 bases and 6 bases respectively, with 20 bases between them. The CDR3: CASSAHELGLGEQYF. In nucleotides, the CDR3 is TGTGCCAGCAGCGCCCATGAGTTGGGACTGGGCGAGCAGTACTTC.

The rearrangement joins TRBV30 to TRBJ1-6; D not certain. In germline, CDR1 is GTSNPN, CDR2 SVGIG (reference sequence). The ends were cut back, 3 bases at V and 7 bases at J, with 13 bases in the middle. CDR3 length: 14 residues. The CDR3 nucleotides read TGTGCCTGGAGCAGGCAGATCGGGAATTCACCCCTCCACTTT. Translation gives CAWSRQIGNSPLHF.

The chain has TRBV7-2 and TRBJ2-1; 9 nucleotides line up with TRBD2. The CDR3 consists of 15 residues. CDR1 and CDR2 from the germline V gene are SGHTA and FQGNSA. Trimming at V came to 5 bases and at J to 4 bases, leaving 6 bases not matched to a gene. The CDR3 DNA sequence: TGTGCCAGCAGCGCTAGCGGGACCCAATACAATGAGCAGTTCTTC. Its protein product is CASSASGTQYNEQFF.

V is TRBV6-5 and J is TRBJ2-1; the D gene is possibly TRBD1 (6 bases). This CDR3 has 15 amino acids. Germline V gene sequence: CDR1 MNHEY, CDR2 SVGAGI. Trimming removed 2 bases at V and 2 bases at J, with 10 bases between. The CDR3 nucleotides are TGTGCCAGCAGTTACGACTGGGGGCCCTACAATGAGCAGTTCTTC. This gives the protein CASSYDWGPYNEQFF.

The CDR3 protein is CASSFTWTGRNPSGANVLTF. The DNA for the CDR3 is TGTGCCAGCAGTTTTACCTGGACAGGGCGAAATCCCTCTGGGGCCAACGTCCTGACTTTC. This sequence joins TRBV28 and TRBJ2-6; 8 bases line up with TRBD1. The CDR3 is 20 residues long. Germline V gene data show CDR1 as MDHEN and CDR2 as SYDVKM. Unmatched junction bases numbered 13, after V lost 3 bases and J lost 0 bases. The full variable domain, its missing parts supplied by reference TRBV28 and TRBJ2-6, is DVKVTQSSRYLVKRTGEKVFLECVQDMDHENMFWYRQDPGLGLRLIYFSYDVKMKEKGDIPEGYSVSREKKERFSLILESASTNQTSMYLCASSFTWTGRNPSGANVLTFGAGSRLTVL.

This clone was recorded only once. The chain carries TRBV6-5 and TRBJ2-1; 10 nucleotides line up with TRBD2. V lost 1 base to trimming and J lost 5 bases; unmatched junction nucleotides: 5. CDR3 length: 16 amino acids. The germline V gene has CDR1 MNHEY and CDR2 SVGAGI. CDR3 nucleotides: TGTGCCAGCAGTTACTTTACTAGCGGGACAAACAATGAGCAGTTCTTC. This gives the protein CASSYFTSGTNNEQFF.

The J gene is TRBJ1-2, the V gene TRBV6-5; a weak D match, TRBD1 (5 bases). CDR1 is MNHEY and CDR2 is SVGAGI in the germline V gene. Trimming cost V 2 bases and J 4 bases, with 14 bases left between them. The CDR3 is made up of 15 amino acids. The DNA for the CDR3 is TGTGCCAGCAGTTACAAAGCAGGGACGGGCTATGGCTACACCTTC. It encodes CASSYKAGTGYGYTF.

This chain links TRBV12-5 with TRBJ2-6; a weak D match, TRBD1 (5 bases). The CDR3 has 18 amino acids. Germline values: CDR1 LGHNT, CDR2 FRNRAP. Trimming removed 5 bases from V and 5 bases from J, with 22 bases in between. This CDR3 reads CASGITAAGQSRANVLTF. CDR3 nucleotides: TGTGCTAGTGGTATTACAGCTGCAGGACAAAGTCGGGCCAACGTCCTGACTTTC.

The CDR3 reads CASSRDSYWFGELFF. The CDR3 nucleotides are TGTGCCAGCAGTCGGGACTCCTATTGGTTCGGGGAGCTGTTTTTT. The rearrangement uses TRBV7-3 and TRBJ2-2, with TRBD2 as a possible D gene (6 bases). CDR3 length equals 15 residues. The germline CDR1 and CDR2 sequences are SGHTA and FQGTGA. V shed 6 bases and J shed 7 bases, with 18 bases lying between them.

CDR3 loop: CASSPRTGGRTEAFF. In nucleotides, the CDR3 is TGCGCCAGCAGCCCACGGACAGGGGGAAGGACTGAAGCTTTCTTT. The chain links TRBV4-1 to TRBJ1-1; 10 bases are a match to TRBD1. Germline values: CDR1 MGHRA, CDR2 YSYEKL. V lost 4 bases, J lost 5 bases, and 7 bases stayed unmatched. This CDR3 has 15 residues.

V usage is TRBV6-5 and J usage is TRBJ2-5; 7 nucleotides line up with TRBD2. V dropped 8 bases and J dropped 2; count of bases not matched to a gene: 5. The length of the CDR3 is 13 residues. CDR1 is MNHEY, CDR2 SVGAGI, per germline. CDR3: CASGRGLQETQYF. The CDR3 DNA is TGTGCCAGCGGGAGGGGCCTGCAAGAGACCCAGTACTTC.

The chain's CDR3 is CASGNRVYEQYF. The DNA for the CDR3 is TGTGCCAGCGGGAACAGGGTCTACGAGCAGTACTTC. V gene TRBV6-6 combines with J gene TRBJ2-7, with a tentative D call TRBD1 (6 bases). Per germline, CDR1 MNHNY and CDR2 SVGAGI (reference sequence). V lost 8 bases, J lost 3 bases, and 11 bases lay in between. CDR3 length: 12 amino acids.

By sample share, this clone is medium-sized. This chain joins TRBV4-1 and TRBJ1-5, with TRBD1 matching over 7 bases. Germline CDR1 and CDR2: MGHRA and YSYEKL. The length of the CDR3 is 16 residues. Germline trimming cut 8 bases from V and 6 bases from J; bases unmatched to any gene: 16. This CDR3 reads CASSQGGAGGFQPQHF. The CDR3 DNA sequence: TGCGCCAGCTCCCAAGGGGGGGCAGGGGGTTTTCAGCCCCAGCATTTT.